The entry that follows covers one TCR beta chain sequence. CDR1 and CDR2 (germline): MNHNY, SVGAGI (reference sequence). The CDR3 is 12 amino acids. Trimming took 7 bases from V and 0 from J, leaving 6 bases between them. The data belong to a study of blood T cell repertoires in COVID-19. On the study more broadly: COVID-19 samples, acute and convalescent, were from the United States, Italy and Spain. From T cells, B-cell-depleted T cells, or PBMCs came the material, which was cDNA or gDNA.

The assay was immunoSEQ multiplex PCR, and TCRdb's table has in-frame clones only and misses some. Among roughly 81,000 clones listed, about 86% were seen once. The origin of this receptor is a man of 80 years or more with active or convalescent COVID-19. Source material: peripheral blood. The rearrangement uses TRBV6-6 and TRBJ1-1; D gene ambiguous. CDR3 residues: CASTRMNTEAFF. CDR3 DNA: TGTGCCAGCACTAGAATGAACACTGAAGCTTTCTTT.